The 28 T cell receptor beta chains given below trace back to one sample, sequenced in a study of cytomegalovirus exposure and HLA in healthy donors. Sequenced by immunoSEQ multiplex PCR; TCRdb stores in-frame clones only, minus some. The table lists about 110,000 clones, roughly 84% of them singletons. The source material was PBMCs. Receptors originate from a woman between 18 and 29 years old in good health and CMV-seronegative.

The chain has TRBV25-1 and TRBJ1-4; D possibly corresponds to TRBD1 (5 bases). Trimming removed 5 bases from V and 0 bases from J, with 16 bases in between. Looked up from germline, CDR1 is MGHDK and CDR2 is SYGVNS. The CDR3 runs to 17 residues. CDR3 nucleotides: TGTGCCAGCAGTTCACAGGTTAAGCGTGCAACTAATGAAAAACTGTTTTTT. As protein: CASSSQVKRATNEKLFF.

The V and J genes are TRBV7-8 and TRBJ2-1, with a possible D match to TRBD1 (6 bases). The V gene's germline CDR1 is SGHVS and CDR2 FQNEAQ. The CDR3 is made up of 15 amino acids. V lost 5 bases, J lost 6 bases, and 17 bases lay in between. The CDR3 loop reads CASSLRDKETNEQFF. Written as DNA, the CDR3 is TGTGCCAGCAGCCTACGGGACAAAGAGACCAATGAGCAGTTCTTC.

The chain couples TRBV27 to TRBJ1-6; TRBD1 is a possible D gene (6 bases). Trimming took 4 bases from V and 2 from J, leaving 6 bases between them. Germline-derived CDR1 and CDR2 are MNHEY and SMNVEV (reference sequence). CDR3 length: 14 amino acids. CDR3 loop: CASSYRAYNSPLHF. The CDR3, as DNA: TGTGCCAGCAGTTACAGGGCCTATAATTCACCCCTCCACTTT.

The genes are TRBV4-2 and TRBJ2-1, with 7 positions matching TRBD1. Germline CDR1 and CDR2: LGHNA and YNFKEQ. CDR3 length: 17 residues. J gave up 6 bases and V 2 bases, and 13 bases lay outside the gene matches. CDR3 protein: CASSQYSGTAAGNEQFF. The CDR3 nucleotides are TGTGCCAGCAGCCAATACTCCGGGACAGCCGCTGGCAATGAGCAGTTCTTC.

The CDR3 loop is CASSGTGKKLFF. In DNA, the CDR3 is TGTGCCAGCAGCGGTACAGGGAAAAAACTGTTTTTT. The chain employs TRBV9 and TRBJ1-4, with D possibly TRBD1 on 6 matching bases. Germline assignment: CDR1 SGDLS and CDR2 YYNGEE. The CDR3 is 12 amino acids. The ends were cut back, 3 bases at V and 9 bases at J, with 9 bases in the middle.

The chain recombines TRBV18 with TRBJ1-1; D gene ambiguous. Germline V lookup: CDR1 KGHSH, CDR2 LQKENI. The CDR3 extends over 14 amino acids. The V and J ends lost 0 bases and 7 bases respectively, with 12 bases between them. The CDR3 DNA reads TGTGCCAGCTCACCACCGTCACGGTCGGTTGAAGCTTTCTTT. Translated: CASSPPSRSVEAFF.

The chain links TRBV14 to TRBJ2-7, with 8 bases fitting TRBD1. Germline trimming cut 2 bases from V and 3 bases from J; bases unmatched to any gene: 6. Germline V lookup: CDR1 SGHDN, CDR2 FVKESK. The CDR3 totals 15 residues. The chain's CDR3 is CASSQSGQGIYEQYF. The CDR3 DNA reads TGTGCCAGCAGCCAAAGCGGACAGGGAATCTACGAGCAGTACTTC.

As regards this clone: Other DNA sequences of this sample code for an identical CDR3. The genes are TRBV7-9 and TRBJ2-1, with D perhaps TRBD2 (5 bases). Trimming cost V 2 bases and J 0 bases, with 11 bases left between them. The CDR3 loop spans 16 amino acids. Germline CDR1 SEHNR, CDR2 FQNEAQ (reference sequence). CDR3 sequence: CASSLRGGSSYNEQFF. The CDR3 DNA reads TGTGCCAGCAGCTTACGGGGTGGGAGCTCCTACAATGAGCAGTTCTTC.

The V call is TRBV5-1, the J call TRBJ1-1; D ambiguous. The CDR3 loop spans 14 amino acids. Germline V gene sequence: CDR1 SGHRS, CDR2 YFSETQ. V was shortened by 7 bases and J by 7 bases, with 20 bases between the two germline ends. The CDR3 is CASLPDEGTLEAFF. The CDR3 DNA sequence: TGCGCCAGCCTACCCGATGAGGGAACCCTTGAAGCTTTCTTT. Using reference TRBV5-1 and TRBJ1-1 for the parts outside the CDR3, the full variable domain is KAGVTQTPRYLIKTRGQQVTLSCSPISGHRSVSWYQQTPGQGLQFLFEYFSETQRNKGNFPGRFSGRQFSNSRSEMNVSTLELGDSALYLCASLPDEGTLEAFFGQGTRLTVV.

This chain uses TRBV29-1 with TRBJ2-3; 10 nucleotides match TRBD1. V gave up 2 bases and J gave up 6 bases; unmatched junction bases: 8. The germline gives CDR1 SQVTM, CDR2 ANQGSEA. CDR3 length equals 15 residues. The CDR3 loop is CSVEPRQGARDTQYF. The CDR3 DNA is TGCAGCGTTGAACCCAGACAGGGGGCAAGGGATACGCAGTATTTT.

This chain joins TRBV19 and TRBJ1-2; D perhaps matches TRBD1 (6 bases). This CDR3 comprises 13 residues. CDR1 and CDR2 from the germline V gene are LNHDA and SQIVND (reference sequence). Trimming took 7 bases from V and 2 from J, leaving 11 bases between them. CDR3 in amino acids: CASTSDRNYGYTF. DNA of the CDR3: TGTGCCAGTACCTCGGACAGAAACTATGGCTACACCTTC.

A few counts support this clone. The rearrangement joins TRBV7-2 to TRBJ2-5; TRBD2 might be the D (5 bases). Germline V lookup: CDR1 SGHTA, CDR2 FQGNSA. The V and J ends lost 4 bases and 2 bases respectively, with 14 bases between them. This CDR3 is 15 amino acids long. The DNA of the CDR3 is TGTGCCAGCAGCTCCTTCGGTAGCGTTCAAGAGACCCAGTACTTC. It yields the protein CASSSFGSVQETQYF.

This clone was seen once. The chain joins TRBV27 to TRBJ1-1; the D is unclear. The germline V gene encodes CDR1 MNHEY and CDR2 SMNVEV (reference sequence). Trimming removed 3 bases at V and 1 base at J, with 12 bases between. The CDR3 consists of 15 residues. The CDR3 bases are TGTGCCAGCAGTTTTGTGCCGGGGTGGAACACTGAAGCTTTCTTT. This sequence encodes CASSFVPGWNTEAFF.

The gene calls are TRBV7-9 and TRBJ2-3; D gene unclear. The V gene lost 2 bases and the J gene lost 3 bases, with 6 bases spanning the gap. CDR1 is SEHNR, CDR2 FQNEAQ, per germline (reference sequence). CDR3 length equals 13 residues. This chain's CDR3 is CASSLSLTDTQYF. The CDR3 DNA is TGTGCCAGCAGCTTAAGCCTTACAGATACGCAGTATTTT.

This clone occurred once. V usage is TRBV5-1 and J usage is TRBJ1-2, with 7 bases fitting TRBD1. The CDR3 covers 14 residues. With V trimmed by 3 bases and J by 9 bases, 11 bases remained unmatched. Germline V gives CDR1 SGHRS, CDR2 YFSETQ. The CDR3, as DNA: TGCGCCAGCAGCTGGCTACAGGGGCAGGGTAGCTACACCTTC. Translating gives CASSWLQGQGSYTF.

CDR3 bases: TGTGCCAGCAGTGGAACCGGGACAGGGTTTTCACCCCTCCACTTT. Translation: CASSGTGTGFSPLHF. The chain uses TRBV2 and TRBJ1-6; 9 nucleotides line up with TRBD1. V was pared by 4 bases and J by 9 bases, with 7 bases of the junction left unmatched. Germline-derived CDR1 and CDR2 are SNHLY and FYNNEI. This CDR3 is built from 15 residues.

This rearrangement joins TRBV27 to TRBJ1-6; D unclear. Per the germline V gene, CDR1 is MNHEY and CDR2 is SMNVEV (reference sequence). Deletions cut 0 bases from V and 14 bases from J, with 17 bases between. The CDR3 contains 15 residues. The CDR3 protein is CASSLSHSFLSTLHF. The CDR3 DNA follows: TGTGCCAGCAGTTTATCGCACAGTTTCCTATCCACCCTCCACTTT.

In DNA form, the CDR3 reads TGTGCCAGCAGGAACTTAGCGGGAGATACGCAGTATTTT. It yields the protein CASRNLAGDTQYF. This chain uses TRBV6-1 with TRBJ2-3, with TRBD2 matching over 7 bases. Germline V CDR1 and CDR2: MNHNS, SASEGT. The J segment lost 5 bases and the V segment lost 6 bases, leaving 5 bases of the junction unmatched. The CDR3 covers 13 residues.

The chain carries TRBV9 and TRBJ2-1, with D possibly being TRBD1 (6 bases). The V end lost 4 bases, the J end lost 5 bases, and 10 bases lay between the germline ends. The V gene's germline CDR1 is SGDLS and CDR2 YYNGEE. The CDR3 is made up of 13 amino acids. This chain's CDR3 is CASSPGTNNEQFF. The CDR3 coding sequence is TGTGCCAGCAGCCCAGGGACAAACAATGAGCAGTTCTTC.

This clone appeared a few times. The chain couples TRBV5-1 to TRBJ2-7; D is possibly TRBD1 (6 bases). The CDR3 contains 11 residues. V was shortened by 5 bases and J by 3 bases, with 6 bases between the two germline ends. Germline CDR1 is SGHRS and CDR2 is YFSETQ. In nucleotides, the CDR3 is TGCGCCAGCAGACAGGGCTACGAGCAGTACTTC. Protein: CASRQGYEQYF. The variable domain in full, completed from reference TRBV5-1 and TRBJ2-7, reads KAGVTQTPRYLIKTRGQQVTLSCSPISGHRSVSWYQQTPGQGLQFLFEYFSETQRNKGNFPGRFSGRQFSNSRSEMNVSTLELGDSALYLCASRQGYEQYFGPGTRLTVT.

The chain employs TRBV9 and TRBJ2-1; 10 bases match TRBD2. Germline V CDR1 and CDR2: SGDLS, YYNGEE. The CDR3 is made up of 18 amino acids. Unmatched junction bases numbered 13, after V lost 4 bases and J lost 3 bases. CDR3 nucleotides: TGTGCCAGCAGCCCCGCCCCGCTAGCGGGGGCATACTACAATGAGCAGTTCTTC. Amino acids: CASSPAPLAGAYYNEQFF.

This clone was seen only once. This chain uses TRBV6-6 with TRBJ1-2; 7 bases match TRBD1. Per the germline V gene, CDR1 is MNHNY and CDR2 is SVGAGI (reference sequence). The trim removed 3 bases at V and 6 bases at J, leaving 10 bases unmatched. There are 15 residues in the CDR3. The CDR3 region is CASSYSQGKYNGYTF. CDR3 sequence (DNA): TGTGCCAGCAGTTATTCACAGGGGAAATACAATGGCTACACCTTC.

The V gene is TRBV28, the J gene TRBJ2-5, with 14 bases aligning to TRBD2. CDR1 and CDR2 from the germline V gene are MDHEN and SYDVKM. CDR3 size: 16 residues. V shed 4 bases and J 5 bases; nucleotides not matched to a gene: 6. CDR3 DNA sequence: TGTGCCAGCAGTTATGGACTAGCGGGGGGATCGGAGACCCAGTACTTC. Its protein product is CASSYGLAGGSETQYF.

There are a few counts of this clone. CDR3 region: CASEGWAGDINYGYTF. The CDR3 bases are TGTGCTAGTGAAGGTTGGGCAGGGGACATCAACTATGGCTACACCTTC. The chain is built from TRBV12-5 and TRBJ1-2, with D maybe TRBD1 (6 bases). The V end lost 7 bases, the J end lost 2 bases, and 20 bases lay between the germline ends. Germline V lookup: CDR1 LGHNT, CDR2 FRNRAP. The CDR3 extends over 16 amino acids.

The rearrangement joins TRBV7-9 to TRBJ2-1; 8 nucleotides match TRBD1. The CDR3 is 15 residues long. After removal of 7 bases from V and 4 bases from J, the junction contained 9 bases not matched to a gene. Germline assignment: CDR1 SEHNR and CDR2 FQNEAQ (reference sequence). As DNA, the CDR3 is TGTGCCAGCACCTCCCCCGGACAGGGTTACAATGAGCAGTTCTTC. Its protein product is CASTSPGQGYNEQFF.

V and J are TRBV27 and TRBJ1-2; D gene ambiguous. The CDR3 is made up of 15 amino acids. With 2 bases removed from V and 0 bases from J, the gap between germline ends came to 10 bases. The V gene's germline CDR1 is MNHEY and CDR2 SMNVEV (reference sequence). CDR3 coding DNA: TGTGCCAGCAGTTTAGGGTCTACAGCTAACTATGGCTACACCTTC. Protein sequence: CASSLGSTANYGYTF.

The J gene is TRBJ1-5, the V gene TRBV6-1; TRBD1 matches 9 bases. The V segment lost 6 bases and the J segment 7 bases; nucleotides outside the gene matches: 7. Germline CDR1 MNHNS, CDR2 SASEGT. This CDR3 spans 14 amino acids. CDR3 in amino acids: CASRTRQGGQPQHF. In nucleotides, the CDR3 is TGTGCCAGCAGGACTCGACAGGGGGGCCAGCCCCAGCATTTT.

The rearrangement joins TRBV9 to TRBJ1-1; 8 bases align to TRBD1. The CDR3 sequence is 14 residues long. Germline V CDR1 and CDR2: SGDLS, YYNGEE. After removal of 4 bases from V and 4 bases from J, the junction contained 6 bases not matched to a gene. CDR3 sequence reads: CASSPQDRATEAFF. The CDR3 DNA reads TGTGCCAGCAGCCCCCAGGACAGGGCCACTGAAGCTTTCTTT.